These T cell receptor beta chains were read from a single sample in a study of blood T cell repertoires in COVID-19. Only in-frame clones appear in the TCRdb table, and some are missing; sequencing was by immunoSEQ multiplex PCR. Among about 410,000 clones, under 90% were seen once, and the ten largest hold 1.5% to 2%. Sequencing used PBMCs or T cells enriched from blood (not recorded which). These receptors were collected from a woman aged 25 to 39 who had recovered from COVID-19. Both conserved end residues are part of each CDR3. The D gene is left open where the match is weak. Part of the rows lack a size; the others show once, few, many or a class for expanded clones.

-	TRBJ2-7	TRBV4-2	TRBD2	TGTGCCAGCAGCAATTTCCTCAGCGGGGCCCATTCCTACGAGCAGTACTTC	CASSNFLSGAHSYEQYF
-	TRBJ2-6	TRBV5-1	-	TGCGCCAGCAGCTTGGTTGGGGGCCAGGGTTCTGGGGCCAACGTCCTGACTTTC	CASSLVGGQGSGANVLTF
-	TRBJ1-5	TRBV6-5	-	TGTGCCACCCAGGTGTCTAATCAGCCCCAGCATTTT	CATQVSNQPQHF
-	TRBJ2-7	TRBV5-1	TRBD1	TGCGCCAGCAGCTTGGACAGGACAGGGCCCTACGAGCAGTACTTC	CASSLDRTGPYEQYF
-	TRBJ2-7	TRBV5-1	TRBD1	TGCGCCAGCAGCTTGGATGGACAGGGCCCCTACGAGCAGTACTTC	CASSLDGQGPYEQYF
-	TRBJ1-5	TRBV6-1	-	TGTGCCAGCAGTGAACGTCCAGGGCTAAGCAATCAGCCCCAGCATTTT	CASSERPGLSNQPQHF
-	TRBJ2-1	TRBV19	TRBD2	TGTGCCAGTAATCCCCGGGGACTAGCGGGAGGGTCCTCCTACAATGAGCAGTTCTTC	CASNPRGLAGGSSYNEQFF
few	TRBJ2-3	TRBV5-1	-	TGCGCCAGCAGCTTTCTTAGCACAGATACGCAGTATTTT	CASSFLSTDTQYF
-	TRBJ1-4	TRBV9	TRBD1	TGTGCCAGCAGCGCCCCCCCGGGACAGCCAAATGAAAAACTGTTTTTT	CASSAPPGQPNEKLFF
-	TRBJ2-7	TRBV6-5	-	TGTGCCAGCAGGCTCCAACATCTTCCCTACGAGCAGTACTTC	CASRLQHLPYEQYF
-	TRBJ2-3	TRBV28	TRBD2	TGTGCCAGCCCCCGGCTAGCGGGAGAAGTGGATACGCAGTATTTT	CASPRLAGEVDTQYF
-	TRBJ1-5	TRBV19	-	TGTGCCAGTTCTGATCCTACAGGTTTGGGCAATCAGCCCCAGCATTTT	CASSDPTGLGNQPQHF
-	TRBJ1-2	TRBV18	-	TGTGCCAGCTCCCGGAACCTCGACAGGACTAACTATGGCTACACCTTC	CASSRNLDRTNYGYTF
-	TRBJ2-3	TRBV13	-	TGTGCCAGCAGCCACCGACGGGATACAGATACGCAGTATTTT	CASSHRRDTDTQYF
-	TRBJ2-1	TRBV28	-	TGTGCCAGCAGTTTAGGTCGCGCCAATGAGCAGTTCTTC	CASSLGRANEQFF
-	TRBJ1-2	TRBV6-4	-	TGTGCCAGCAGTGCGGGATCTACCCCTAACTATGGCTACACCTTC	CASSAGSTPNYGYTF
-	TRBJ1-1	TRBV9	TRBD1	TGTGCCAGCAGCGTCGACCAGGGGGCCACTGAAGCTTTCTTT	CASSVDQGATEAFF
-	TRBJ1-6	TRBV6-6	-	TGTGCCAGCAGTGACAGGTCGAGTAATTCACCCCTCCACTTT	CASSDRSSNSPLHF
-	TRBJ1-1	TRBV7-6	TRBD1	TGTGCCAGCAGCCGCCTCAGGGGGCTCGGGACTGAAGCTTTCTTT	CASSRLRGLGTEAFF
-	TRBJ2-1	TRBV15	-	TGTGCCACCAGCAGAGCACTAGTGCCGTACAATGAGCAGTTCTTC	CATSRALVPYNEQFF
-	TRBJ1-3	TRBV6-5	-	TGTGCCAGCACGGGTCGGGTCTCCGGAAACACCATATATTTT	CASTGRVSGNTIYF
-	TRBJ2-1	TRBV9	TRBD2	TGTGCCAGCAGCGTAGCGGGAGGCGGGGATGAGCAGTTCTTC	CASSVAGGGDEQFF
-	TRBJ1-5	TRBV7-9	-	TGTGCCAGCAGCTTGAGTGGCAATCAGCCCCAGCATTTT	CASSLSGNQPQHF
-	TRBJ1-2	TRBV7-9	TRBD1	TGTGCCAGCAGCTTAGTCTCTACAGGGGCCTATGGCTACACCTTC	CASSLVSTGAYGYTF
few	TRBJ1-2	TRBV28	-	TGTGCCAGCAGTGCGTCTAACTATGGCTACACCTTC	CASSASNYGYTF
once	TRBJ2-1	TRBV10-3	TRBD2	TGTGCCATCAGTGGGACTAGCGGGGGGAATGAGCAGTTCTTC	CAISGTSGGNEQFF
-	TRBJ2-5	TRBV7-9	-	TGTGCCAGCAGCCCGACAGACAGGCGACAAGAGACCCAGTACTTC	CASSPTDRRQETQYF
-	TRBJ1-2	TRBV7-9	-	TGTGCCAGCAGCGTGGACAATCCACGGGATGGCTACACCTTC	CASSVDNPRDGYTF
once	TRBJ1-1	TRBV19	TRBD1	TGTGCCAGTCATACGGGACAGGGGGTGACTGAAGCTTTCTTT	CASHTGQGVTEAFF
once	TRBJ1-2	TRBV29-1	TRBD1	TGCAGCGTCGACAAAACCAGGGACAGGGGGCTAGATGGCTACACCTTC	CSVDKTRDRGLDGYTF
-	TRBJ2-7	TRBV11-1	TRBD1	TGTGCCAGCAGCACAGGGCTGGGACAGATCTCCTACGAGCAGTACTTC	CASSTGLGQISYEQYF
once	TRBJ2-7	TRBV21-1	-	TGTGCCAGCACCCAAAAAGGGGACAGGGACGAGCAGTACTTC	CASTQKGDRDEQYF
-	TRBJ2-1	TRBV5-1	TRBD2	TGCGCCAGCAGCTCCCCAGGACTAGCGGGGGGGAACTACAATGAGCAGTTCTTC	CASSSPGLAGGNYNEQFF
-	TRBJ1-4	TRBV10-3	-	TGTGCCATCAGAGACTCCGGAAGAGGGTTTGAAAAACTGTTTTTT	CAIRDSGRGFEKLFF
-	TRBJ2-1	TRBV29-1	TRBD1	TGCAGCGCCTCTGACAGGGGCCTATACAATGAGCAGTTCTTC	CSASDRGLYNEQFF
-	TRBJ2-5	TRBV28	-	TGTGCCAGCGGAGACCGAAACCAAGAGACCCAGTACTTC	CASGDRNQETQYF
once	TRBJ2-2	TRBV5-8	TRBD1	TGTGCCAGCAGCTCGGGACAGGGGGGTCTAGACGGGGAGCTGTTTTTT	CASSSGQGGLDGELFF
few	TRBJ2-2	TRBV30	-	TGTGCCTGGAGCCGGTCGAACACCGGGGAGCTGTTTTTT	CAWSRSNTGELFF
-	TRBJ2-2	TRBV16	TRBD1	TGTGCCAGCAGCCTGGGACAGGAGGGGACCGGGGAGCTGTTTTTT	CASSLGQEGTGELFF
-	TRBJ2-2	TRBV9	TRBD2	TGTGCCAGCAGCGTAGCTCTAGCGGGAGTAAACACCGGGGAGCTGTTTTTT	CASSVALAGVNTGELFF
-	TRBJ2-7	TRBV6-5	-	TGTGCCAGCAGTAGGGGGGGATCCAACGAGCAGTACTTC	CASSRGGSNEQYF
once	TRBJ1-4	TRBV6-6	TRBD1	TGTGCCAGCAGTCTCCGACAGGGGGGTACTAATGAAAAACTGTTTTTT	CASSLRQGGTNEKLFF